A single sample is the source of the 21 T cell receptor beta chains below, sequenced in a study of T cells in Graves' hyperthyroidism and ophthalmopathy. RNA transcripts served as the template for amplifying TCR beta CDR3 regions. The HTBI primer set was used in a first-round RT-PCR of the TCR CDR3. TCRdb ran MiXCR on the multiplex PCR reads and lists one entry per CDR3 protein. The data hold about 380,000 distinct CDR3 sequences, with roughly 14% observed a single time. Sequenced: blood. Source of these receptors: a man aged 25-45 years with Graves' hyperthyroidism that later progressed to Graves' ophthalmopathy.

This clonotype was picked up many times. CDR3 coding DNA: TGTGCCAGCAGTTACACCTACTATGGCTACACCTTC. Protein product: CASSYTYYGYTF. The V gene is TRBV28, the J gene TRBJ1-2; D gene uncertain. Trimming pared 4 bases from V and 3 bases from J, leaving 6 bases between. This CDR3 is built from 12 residues. Looked up from germline, CDR1 is MDHEN and CDR2 is SYDVKM.

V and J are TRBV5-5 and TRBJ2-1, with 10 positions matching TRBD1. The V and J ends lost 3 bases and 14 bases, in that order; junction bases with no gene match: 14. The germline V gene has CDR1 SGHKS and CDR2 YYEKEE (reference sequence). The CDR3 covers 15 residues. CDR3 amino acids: CASSCRGQGFPPEFF. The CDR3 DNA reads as TGTGCCAGCAGCTGTAGGGGACAGGGGTTTCCCCCGGAGTTCTTC.

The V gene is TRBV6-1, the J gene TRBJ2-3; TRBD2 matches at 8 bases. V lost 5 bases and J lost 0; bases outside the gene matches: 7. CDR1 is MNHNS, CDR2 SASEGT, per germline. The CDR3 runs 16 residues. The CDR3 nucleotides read TGTGCCAGCAGTACCAAGCGGGGGACTAGCACAGATACGCAGTATTTT. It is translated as CASSTKRGTSTDTQYF.

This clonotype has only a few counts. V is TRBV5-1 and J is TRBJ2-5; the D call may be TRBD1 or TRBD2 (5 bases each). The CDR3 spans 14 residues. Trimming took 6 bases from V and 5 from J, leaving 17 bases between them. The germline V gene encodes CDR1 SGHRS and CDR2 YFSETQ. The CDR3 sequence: CASIVGPNGETQYF. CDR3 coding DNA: TGCGCCAGCATCGTGGGACCGAATGGGGAGACCCAGTACTTC.

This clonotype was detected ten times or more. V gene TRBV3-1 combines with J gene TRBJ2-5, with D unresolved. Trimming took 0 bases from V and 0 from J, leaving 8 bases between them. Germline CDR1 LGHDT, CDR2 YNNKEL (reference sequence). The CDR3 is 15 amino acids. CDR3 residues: CASSQENVYQETQYF. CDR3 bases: TGTGCCAGCAGCCAAGAGAATGTCTACCAAGAGACCCAGTACTTC.

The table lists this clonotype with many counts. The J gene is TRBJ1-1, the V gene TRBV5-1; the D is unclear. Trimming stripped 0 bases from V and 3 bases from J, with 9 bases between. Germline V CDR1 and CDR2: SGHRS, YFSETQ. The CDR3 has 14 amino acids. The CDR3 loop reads CASSLEGPHTEAFF. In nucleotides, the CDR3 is TGCGCCAGCAGCTTGGAGGGTCCCCACACTGAAGCTTTCTTT.

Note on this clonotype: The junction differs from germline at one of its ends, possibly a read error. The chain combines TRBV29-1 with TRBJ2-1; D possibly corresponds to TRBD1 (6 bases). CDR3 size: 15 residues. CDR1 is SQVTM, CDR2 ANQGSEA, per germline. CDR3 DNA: TGCAGCGTGGAAGGGGGAACAGGGCGAAACAATGAGCAGTTCTTC. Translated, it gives CSVEGGTGRNNEQFF.

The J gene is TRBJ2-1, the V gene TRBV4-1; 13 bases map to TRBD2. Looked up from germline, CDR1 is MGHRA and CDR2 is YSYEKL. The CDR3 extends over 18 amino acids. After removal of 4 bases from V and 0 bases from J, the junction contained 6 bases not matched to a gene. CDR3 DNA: TGCGCCAGCAGCCTGGGACTAGCGGGAATCCGCTCCTACAATGAGCAGTTCTTC. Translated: CASSLGLAGIRSYNEQFF.

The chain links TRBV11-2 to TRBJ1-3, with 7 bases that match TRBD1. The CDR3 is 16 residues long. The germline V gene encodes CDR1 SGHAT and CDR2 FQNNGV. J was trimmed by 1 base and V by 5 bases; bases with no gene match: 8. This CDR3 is CASSTRQGVSGNTIYF. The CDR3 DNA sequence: TGTGCCAGCAGCACCAGACAGGGAGTTTCTGGAAACACCATATATTTT.

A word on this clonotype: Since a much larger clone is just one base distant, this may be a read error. CDR3 nucleotide sequence: TGCGCCAGCAGCTCGACAGGTTTCTCCTGGAGTCCTGAAGCTTTCTTT. This encodes CASSSTGFSWSPEAFF. The chain uses TRBV5-1 and TRBJ1-1; possible D gene TRBD1, 6 bases. CDR1 is SGHRS, CDR2 YFSETQ, per germline. The CDR3 runs to 16 residues. V was trimmed by 3 bases and J by 6 bases, leaving 21 bases between them.

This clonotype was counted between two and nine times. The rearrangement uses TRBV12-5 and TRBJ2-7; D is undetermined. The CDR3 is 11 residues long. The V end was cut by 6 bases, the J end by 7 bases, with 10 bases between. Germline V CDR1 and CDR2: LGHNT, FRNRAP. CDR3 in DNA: TGTGCTAGTGGGGTCCGGGCGGAGCAGTACTTC. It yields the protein CASGVRAEQYF.

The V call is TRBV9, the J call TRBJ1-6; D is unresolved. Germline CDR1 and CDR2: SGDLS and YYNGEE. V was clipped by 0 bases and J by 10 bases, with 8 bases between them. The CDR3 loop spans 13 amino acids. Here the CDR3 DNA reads TGTGCCAGCAGCGTAGATTTCAGGTCACCCCTCCACTTT. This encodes CASSVDFRSPLHF.

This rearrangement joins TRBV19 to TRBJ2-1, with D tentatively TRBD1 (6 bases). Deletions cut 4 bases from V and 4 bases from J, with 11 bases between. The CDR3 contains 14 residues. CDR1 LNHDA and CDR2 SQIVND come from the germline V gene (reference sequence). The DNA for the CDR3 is TGTGCCAGTAGTAGAGGGGGAGTTTACAATGAGCAGTTCTTC. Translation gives CASSRGGVYNEQFF.

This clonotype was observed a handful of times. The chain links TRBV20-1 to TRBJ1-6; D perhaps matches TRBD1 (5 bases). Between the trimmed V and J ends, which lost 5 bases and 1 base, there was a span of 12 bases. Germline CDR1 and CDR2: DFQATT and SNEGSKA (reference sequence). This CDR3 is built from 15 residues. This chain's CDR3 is CSAPRGGSYNSPLHF. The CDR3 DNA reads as TGCAGTGCTCCCCGCGGGGGATCCTATAATTCACCCCTCCACTTT.

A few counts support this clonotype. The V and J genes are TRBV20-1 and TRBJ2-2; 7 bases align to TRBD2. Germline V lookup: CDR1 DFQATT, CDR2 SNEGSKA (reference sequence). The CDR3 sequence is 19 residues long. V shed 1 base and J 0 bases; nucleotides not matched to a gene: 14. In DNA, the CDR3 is TGCAGTGCTAGAGTCCTCCGTAGGGGACTATTCGCGAACACCGGGGAGCTGTTTTTT. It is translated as CSARVLRRGLFANTGELFF.

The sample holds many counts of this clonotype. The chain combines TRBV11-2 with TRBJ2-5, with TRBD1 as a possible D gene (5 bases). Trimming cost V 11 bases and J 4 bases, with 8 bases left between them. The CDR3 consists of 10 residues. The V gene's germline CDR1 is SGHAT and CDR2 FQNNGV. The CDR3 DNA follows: TGTGCCGGAACAGGAGAGACCCAGTACTTC. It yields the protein CAGTGETQYF.

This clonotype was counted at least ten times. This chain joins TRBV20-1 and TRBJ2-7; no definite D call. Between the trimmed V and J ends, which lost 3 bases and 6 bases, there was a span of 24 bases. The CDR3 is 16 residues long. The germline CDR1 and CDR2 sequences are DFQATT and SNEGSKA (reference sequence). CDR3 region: CSARPPIRPQAVEQYF. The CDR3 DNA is TGCAGTGCTAGGCCCCCGATAAGGCCCCAGGCCGTCGAGCAGTACTTC.

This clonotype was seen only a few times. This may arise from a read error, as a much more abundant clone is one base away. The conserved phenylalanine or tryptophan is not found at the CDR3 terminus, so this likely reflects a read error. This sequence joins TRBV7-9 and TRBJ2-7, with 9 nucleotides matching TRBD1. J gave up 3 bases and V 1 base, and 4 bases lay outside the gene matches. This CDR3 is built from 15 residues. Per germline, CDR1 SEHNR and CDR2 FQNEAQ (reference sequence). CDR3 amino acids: CASSLVGQGVYEQYS. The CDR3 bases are TGTGCCAGCAGCTTAGTGGGACAGGGAGTCTACGAGCAGTACTCC.

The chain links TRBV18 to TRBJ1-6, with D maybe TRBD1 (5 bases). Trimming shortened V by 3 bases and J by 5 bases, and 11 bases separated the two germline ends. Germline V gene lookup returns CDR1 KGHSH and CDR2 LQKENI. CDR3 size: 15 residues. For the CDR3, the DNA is TGTGCCAGCTCACCCAGGGTCGGGGATAATTCACCCCTCCACTTT. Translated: CASSPRVGDNSPLHF.

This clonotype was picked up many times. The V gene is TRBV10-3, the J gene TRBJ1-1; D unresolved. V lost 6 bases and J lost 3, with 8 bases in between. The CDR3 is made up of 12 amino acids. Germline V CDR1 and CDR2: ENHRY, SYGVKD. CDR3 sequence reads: CAIRARDTEAFF. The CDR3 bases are TGTGCCATCAGGGCCCGGGACACTGAAGCTTTCTTT.

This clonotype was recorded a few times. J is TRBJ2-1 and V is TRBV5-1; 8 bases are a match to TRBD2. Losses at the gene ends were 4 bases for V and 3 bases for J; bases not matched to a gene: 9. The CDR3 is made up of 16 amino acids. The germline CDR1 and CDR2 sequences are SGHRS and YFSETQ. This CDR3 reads CASSLNGGAGYNEQFF. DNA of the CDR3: TGCGCCAGCAGCCTAAACGGGGGGGCAGGCTACAATGAGCAGTTCTTC.